The rows below give T cell receptor beta chains drawn from one sample of a study of T-cell memory formation after mild COVID-19. TCRdb re-called the 5' RACE reads with MiXCR, one entry per CDR3 protein. The sample yields around 200,000 distinct CDR3 sequences, more than 25% seen once. The specimen was PBMCs or a T cell subset sorted from them (not recorded which). The source is an adult woman who had mild COVID-19 (a few samples of this study predate the infection). Cell type and time point are not known. The CDR3 runs from the conserved cysteine through the conserved F or W. The order of the fields is clone size, CDR3 length, V gene, J gene, D gene, CDR3 protein, CDR3 DNA. D genes are given only for firm matches. The size entry is marked missing in some rows and otherwise reads once, few, many or a size class.

>.|16|TRBV30|TRBJ2-3|.
CAWRVGQVTFTDTQYF
TGTGCCTGGAGGGTGGGGCAGGTCACTTTCACAGATACGCAGTATTTT
>.|15|TRBV5-1|TRBJ2-5|.
CASSLSGTSIETQYF
TGCGCCAGCAGCCTATCCGGGACATCGATAGAGACCCAGTACTTC
>few|15|TRBV7-2|TRBJ2-6|.
CASSLRHSGANVLTF
TGTGCCAGCAGCTTAAGGCATTCTGGGGCCAACGTCCTGACTTTC
>few|15|TRBV7-3|TRBJ2-3|.
CASSLRGLSTDTQYF
TGTGCCAGCAGCTTAAGGGGGTTAAGCACAGATACGCAGTATTTT
>few|15|TRBV4-3|TRBJ2-3|TRBD1
CASSPRDRSTDTQYF
TGCGCCAGCAGCCCCCGGGACAGGTCCACAGATACGCAGTATTTT
>.|16|TRBV7-9|TRBJ2-1|TRBD2
CASREDGLAEPNEQFF
TGTGCCAGCAGGGAAGATGGACTAGCGGAGCCCAATGAGCAGTTCTTC
>.|14|TRBV2|TRBJ1-5|.
CASSEDRRGQPQHF
TGTGCCAGCAGTGAAGACAGACGCGGTCAGCCCCAGCATTTT
>few|14|TRBV7-9|TRBJ1-4|TRBD1
CASSQGQGREKLFF
TGTGCCAGCAGCCAGGGACAGGGTCGGGAAAAACTGTTTTTT
>few|16|TRBV11-1|TRBJ2-1|.
CASTPPHTGFNNEQFF
TGTGCCAGCACCCCTCCCCACACAGGGTTCAACAATGAGCAGTTCTTC
>.|14|TRBV20-1|TRBJ1-2|TRBD1
CSAYQTGSKDGYTF
TGCAGTGCTTACCAGACAGGGAGTAAGGATGGCTACACCTTC
>.|15|TRBV9|TRBJ1-2|.
CASSVQASENYGYTF
TGTGCCAGCAGCGTGCAGGCTAGTGAAAACTATGGCTACACCTTC
>.|19|TRBV24-1|TRBJ2-3|TRBD2
CATSEYKLQTSGVTDTQYF
TGTGCCACCAGTGAGTATAAACTACAGACTAGCGGAGTCACAGATACGCAGTATTTT
>.|15|TRBV7-8|TRBJ2-7|TRBD1
CASSSTGTAWDEQYF
TGTGCCAGCAGCTCAACCGGGACAGCGTGGGACGAGCAGTACTTC
>many|15|TRBV20-1|TRBJ2-1|.
CSASDQRTDYNEQFF
TGCAGTGCTAGCGATCAAAGGACGGACTACAATGAGCAGTTCTTC
>.|13|TRBV7-2|TRBJ2-1|.
CASSLTQVGEQFF
TGTGCCAGCAGCTTAACTCAAGTGGGTGAGCAGTTCTTC
>many|15|TRBV7-2|TRBJ1-6|.
CASSLVKANNSPLHF
TGTGCCAGCAGCTTAGTAAAGGCGAATAATTCACCCCTCCACTTT
>.|16|TRBV7-2|TRBJ1-1|.
CASSLFKGLMNTEAFF
TGTGCCAGCAGCTTATTTAAGGGGCTCATGAACACTGAAGCTTTCTTT
>.|13|TRBV24-1|TRBJ2-2|TRBD1
CATSDSTGEELFF
TGTGCCACCAGTGACTCGACAGGGGAGGAGCTGTTTTTT
>.|15|TRBV6-1|TRBJ1-2|.
CASSDGSQANYGYTF
TGTGCCAGCAGTGATGGGTCTCAGGCGAACTATGGCTACACCTTC
>few|16|TRBV24-1|TRBJ2-2|TRBD1
CATSDVGQGHTGELFF
TGTGCCACCAGTGACGTTGGACAGGGCCACACCGGGGAGCTGTTTTTT
>few|10|TRBV3-1|TRBJ2-3|.
CASGRDTQYF
TGTGCCAGCGGAAGGGATACGCAGTATTTT
>.|17|TRBV4-1|TRBJ2-3|.
CASSQPGRQLRTDTQYF
TGCGCCAGCAGCCAGCCAGGACGACAGTTGCGCACAGATACGCAGTATTTT
>few|14|TRBV19|TRBJ1-2|.
CASTTGLANYGYTF
TGTGCCAGCACAACGGGCCTAGCAAACTATGGCTACACCTTC
>few|17|TRBV4-3|TRBJ2-7|.
CASSQEWRDPGSYEQYF
TGCGCCAGCAGCCAAGAATGGAGGGACCCTGGGAGCTACGAGCAGTACTTC
>few|16|TRBV24-1|TRBJ1-1|.
CATSGPNGAVNTEAFF
TGTGCCACCAGTGGCCCTAACGGGGCCGTGAACACTGAAGCTTTCTTT
>.|20|TRBV14|TRBJ2-1|TRBD2
CASSQWMPGLAGVGVREQFF
TGTGCCAGCAGCCAGTGGATGCCGGGACTAGCGGGAGTTGGGGTACGGGAGCAGTTCTTC
>.|12|TRBV29-1|TRBJ2-5|.
CSGRGVGETQYF
TGCAGCGGCCGGGGTGTGGGTGAGACCCAGTACTTC
>few|15|TRBV30|TRBJ2-3|.
CAWNSGTPFTDTQYF
TGTGCCTGGAACTCCGGGACTCCTTTCACAGATACGCAGTATTTT
>.|15|TRBV7-3|TRBJ2-7|.
CASSLFADSQNEQYF
TGTGCCAGCAGCTTATTCGCGGACAGTCAGAACGAGCAGTACTTC
>.|13|TRBV29-1|TRBJ2-3|.
CSHPSGRRDTQYF
TGCAGCCATCCCAGTGGGAGAAGAGATACGCAGTATTTT
>few|15|TRBV5-1|TRBJ1-2|.
CASSLAQADVHGYTF
TGCGCCAGCAGCTTGGCACAGGCCGACGTGCATGGCTACACCTTC
>.|14|TRBV19|TRBJ2-1|.
CASSQMGGPNEQFF
TGTGCCAGTAGTCAAATGGGGGGTCCAAATGAGCAGTTCTTC
>.|11|TRBV24-1|TRBJ2-3|.
CATGWTDTQYF
TGTGCCACCGGGTGGACAGATACGCAGTATTTT
>.|18|TRBV5-1|TRBJ2-3|.
CASSLEGQGSISTDTQYF
TGCGCCAGCAGCTTGGAGGGTCAGGGGTCTATTAGCACAGATACGCAGTATTTT
>.|11|TRBV12-3/TRBV12-4|TRBJ2-7|.
CASSYYSEQYF
TGTGCCAGCAGTTATTACTCCGAGCAGTACTTC
>.|15|TRBV7-3|TRBJ2-3|TRBD2
CASSLAGVNADTQYF
TGTGCCAGCAGCCTAGCGGGGGTAAATGCAGATACGCAGTATTTT
>once|14|TRBV12-3/TRBV12-4|TRBJ2-2|.
CASKLPGVTGELFF
TGTGCCAGCAAGCTCCCAGGGGTGACCGGGGAGCTGTTTTTT
>.|14|TRBV27|TRBJ2-3|.
CASSLRDRTDTQYF
TGTGCCAGCAGTCTCAGGGACCGCACAGATACGCAGTATTTT
>.|16|TRBV3-1|TRBJ2-1|TRBD2
CASSQDWSGMGNEQFF
TGTGCCAGCAGCCAAGATTGGAGCGGGATGGGTAATGAGCAGTTCTTC
>few|16|TRBV2|TRBJ2-3|.
CARVRAGQVSTDTQYF
TGTGCCAGAGTGAGAGCGGGACAAGTAAGCACAGATACGCAGTATTTT
>.|14|TRBV7-3|TRBJ1-2|.
CASSPGFRDYGYTF
TGTGCCAGCAGCCCCGGCTTTAGAGACTATGGCTACACCTTC
>.|14|TRBV19|TRBJ1-1|.
CASSTPGRIGEAFF
TGTGCCAGTAGTACCCCGGGACGGATTGGAGAAGCTTTCTTT
>.|16|TRBV5-5|TRBJ2-7|TRBD1
CASSLPLGQATYEQYF
TGTGCCAGCAGCTTGCCGTTGGGACAGGCGACCTACGAGCAGTACTTC
>.|17|TRBV6-6|TRBJ2-6|TRBD1
CASTFGQGAPGANVLTF
TGTGCCAGCACCTTCGGACAGGGGGCCCCTGGGGCCAACGTCCTGACTTTC
>.|15|TRBV5-1|TRBJ2-5|TRBD2
CASSSRRGGRETQYF
TGCGCCAGCAGCTCGAGGCGGGGGGGCCGAGAGACCCAGTACTTC
>.|13|TRBV20-1|TRBJ2-1|.
CSASKEIANEQFF
TGCAGTGCTAGTAAGGAAATCGCTAATGAGCAGTTCTTC
>.|18|TRBV5-1|TRBJ2-6|.
CASSSQGRRSSGANVLTF
TGCGCCAGCAGCTCACAGGGACGAAGGAGCTCTGGGGCCAACGTCCTGACTTTC
>few|14|TRBV7-2|TRBJ1-1|.
CASSPANLNTEAFF
TGTGCCAGCAGCCCCGCAAACTTGAACACTGAAGCTTTCTTT
>.|15|TRBV6-1|TRBJ2-2|.
CASSDHGLNTGELFF
TGTGCCAGCAGCGACCACGGATTGAACACCGGGGAGCTGTTTTTT
>.|13|TRBV6-1|TRBJ2-2|TRBD1
CASSERGRGELFF
TGTGCCAGCAGTGAAAGGGGGCGCGGGGAGCTGTTTTTT
>.|14|TRBV7-9|TRBJ1-5|.
CASSRSGVGQPQHF
TGTGCCAGCAGCCGGTCGGGGGTGGGACAGCCCCAGCATTTT
>.|17|TRBV20-1|TRBJ1-2|.
CSARVVGSLGLLRGYTF
TGCAGTGCTAGAGTTGTGGGCTCTCTGGGCCTCCTCCGGGGCTACACCTTC
>.|16|TRBV12-3/TRBV12-4|TRBJ2-1|.
CASTLDSTGSYNEQFF
TGTGCCAGCACCCTAGACTCCACGGGCTCCTACAATGAGCAGTTCTTC
>few|13|TRBV5-1|TRBJ2-1|TRBD2
CASSDGGRDEQFF
TGCGCCAGCAGCGATGGCGGGAGGGATGAGCAGTTCTTC
>.|15|TRBV4-1|TRBJ1-1|.
CASSQDGGGRTEAFF
TGCGCCAGCAGCCAAGATGGGGGGGGGAGGACTGAAGCTTTCTTT
>few|14|TRBV12-3/TRBV12-4|TRBJ2-1|TRBD2
CASSNGLAYNEQFF
TGTGCCAGCAGTAACGGACTAGCCTACAATGAGCAGTTCTTC
>.|16|TRBV12-3/TRBV12-4|TRBJ1-3|.
CASSFMATHSGNTIYF
TGTGCCAGCAGTTTCATGGCTACTCACTCTGGAAACACCATATATTTT